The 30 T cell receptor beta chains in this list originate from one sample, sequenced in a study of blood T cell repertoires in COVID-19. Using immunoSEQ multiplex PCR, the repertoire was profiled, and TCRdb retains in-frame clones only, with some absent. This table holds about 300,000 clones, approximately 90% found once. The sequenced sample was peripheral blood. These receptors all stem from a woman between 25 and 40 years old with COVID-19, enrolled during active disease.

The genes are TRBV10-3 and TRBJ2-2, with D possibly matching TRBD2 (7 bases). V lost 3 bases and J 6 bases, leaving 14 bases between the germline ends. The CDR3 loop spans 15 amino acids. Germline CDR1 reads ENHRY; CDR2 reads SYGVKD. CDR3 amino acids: CAISDLQGGSGELFF. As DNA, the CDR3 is TGTGCCATCAGTGACCTACAGGGAGGGTCCGGGGAGCTGTTTTTT.

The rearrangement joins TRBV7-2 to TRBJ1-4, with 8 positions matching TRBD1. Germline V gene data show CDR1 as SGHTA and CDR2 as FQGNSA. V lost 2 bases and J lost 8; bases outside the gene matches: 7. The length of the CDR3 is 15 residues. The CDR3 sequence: CASSLRTGIGEKLFF. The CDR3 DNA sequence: TGTGCCAGCAGCTTACGGACAGGGATTGGGGAAAAACTGTTTTTT.

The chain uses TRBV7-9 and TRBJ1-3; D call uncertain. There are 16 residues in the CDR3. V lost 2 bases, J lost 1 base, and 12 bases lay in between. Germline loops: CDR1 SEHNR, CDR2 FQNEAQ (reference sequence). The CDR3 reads CASSLREGTSGNTIYF. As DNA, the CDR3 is TGTGCCAGCAGCTTACGAGAGGGAACTTCTGGAAACACCATATATTTT.

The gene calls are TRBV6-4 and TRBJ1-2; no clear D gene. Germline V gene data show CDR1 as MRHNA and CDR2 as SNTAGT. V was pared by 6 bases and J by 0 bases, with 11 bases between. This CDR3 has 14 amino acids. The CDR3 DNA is TGTGCCAGCAGCGCCGGAGAGGCTAACTATGGCTACACCTTC. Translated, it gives CASSAGEANYGYTF.

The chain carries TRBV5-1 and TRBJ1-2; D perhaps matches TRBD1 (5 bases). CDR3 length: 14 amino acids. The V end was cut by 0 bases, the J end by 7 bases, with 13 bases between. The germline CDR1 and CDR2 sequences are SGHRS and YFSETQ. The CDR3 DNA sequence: TGCGCCAGCAGCTTGGAGGGGCCGCGGGGTGGCTACACCTTC. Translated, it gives CASSLEGPRGGYTF.

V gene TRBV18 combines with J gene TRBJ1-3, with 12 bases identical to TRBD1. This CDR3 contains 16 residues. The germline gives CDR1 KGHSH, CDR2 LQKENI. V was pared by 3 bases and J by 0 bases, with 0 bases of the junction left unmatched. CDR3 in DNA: TGTGCCAGCTCACCGGGACAGGGGGCCTCTGGAAACACCATATATTTT. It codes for CASSPGQGASGNTIYF.

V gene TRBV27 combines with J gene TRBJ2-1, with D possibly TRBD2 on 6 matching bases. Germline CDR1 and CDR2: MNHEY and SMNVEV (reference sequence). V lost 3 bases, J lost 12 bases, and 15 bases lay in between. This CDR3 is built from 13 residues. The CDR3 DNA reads TGTGCCAGCAGTTTGGGGACTCTCGGGGGGCAGTTCTTC. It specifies CASSLGTLGGQFF.

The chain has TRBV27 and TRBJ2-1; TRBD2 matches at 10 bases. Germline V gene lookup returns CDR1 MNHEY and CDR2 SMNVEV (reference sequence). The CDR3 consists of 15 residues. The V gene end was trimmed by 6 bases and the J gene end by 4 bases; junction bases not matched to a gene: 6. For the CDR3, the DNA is TGTGCCAGCAGAATAGCGGGGGGAAATTACAATGAGCAGTTCTTC. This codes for CASRIAGGNYNEQFF.

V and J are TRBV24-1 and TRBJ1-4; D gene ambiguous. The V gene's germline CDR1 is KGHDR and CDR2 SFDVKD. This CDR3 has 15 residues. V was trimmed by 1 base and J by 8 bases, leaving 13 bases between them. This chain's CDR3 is CATSDLRGGVEKLFF. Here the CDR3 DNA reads TGTGCCACCAGTGATTTACGGGGAGGTGTGGAAAAACTGTTTTTT.

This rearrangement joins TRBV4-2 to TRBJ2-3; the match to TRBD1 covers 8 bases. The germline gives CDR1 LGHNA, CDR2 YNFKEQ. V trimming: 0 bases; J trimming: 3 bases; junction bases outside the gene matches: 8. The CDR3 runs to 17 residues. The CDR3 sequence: CASSQEEGRGLTDTQYF. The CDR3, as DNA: TGTGCCAGCAGCCAAGAGGAGGGCAGGGGGCTTACAGATACGCAGTATTTT.

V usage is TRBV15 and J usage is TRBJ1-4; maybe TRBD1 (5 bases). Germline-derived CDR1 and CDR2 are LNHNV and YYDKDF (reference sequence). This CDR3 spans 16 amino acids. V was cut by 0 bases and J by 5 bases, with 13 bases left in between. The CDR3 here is CATSRDRGGANEKLFF. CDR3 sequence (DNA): TGTGCCACCAGCAGAGATCGAGGAGGGGCCAATGAAAAACTGTTTTTT.

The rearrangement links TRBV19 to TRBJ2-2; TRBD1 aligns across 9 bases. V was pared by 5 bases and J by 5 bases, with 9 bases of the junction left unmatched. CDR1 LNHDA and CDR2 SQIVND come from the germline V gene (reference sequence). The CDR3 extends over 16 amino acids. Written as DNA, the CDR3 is TGTGCCAGTAGTTGGACGGGACAGGGTTTAACCGGGGAGCTGTTTTTT. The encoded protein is CASSWTGQGLTGELFF.

The CDR3 region is CAGGTGGNTIYF. The CDR3 coding sequence is TGTGCCGGTGGGACAGGGGGAAACACCATATATTTT. This rearrangement joins TRBV6-5 to TRBJ1-3, with 9 bases that match TRBD1. V lost 11 bases to trimming and J lost 4 bases; unmatched junction nucleotides: 3. The V gene's germline CDR1 is MNHEY and CDR2 SVGAGI. CDR3 length: 12 amino acids.

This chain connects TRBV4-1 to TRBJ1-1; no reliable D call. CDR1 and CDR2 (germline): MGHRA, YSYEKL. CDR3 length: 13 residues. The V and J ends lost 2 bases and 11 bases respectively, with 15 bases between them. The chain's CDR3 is CASSQPYTRPAFF. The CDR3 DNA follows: TGCGCCAGCAGCCAACCATACACCAGGCCGGCTTTCTTT.

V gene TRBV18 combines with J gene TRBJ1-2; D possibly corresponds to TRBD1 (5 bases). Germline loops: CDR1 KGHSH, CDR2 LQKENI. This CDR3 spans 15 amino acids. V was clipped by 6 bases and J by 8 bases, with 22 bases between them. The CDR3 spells CASSPDQAGLGGYTF. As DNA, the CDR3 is TGTGCCAGCTCCCCGGATCAGGCGGGGCTAGGCGGCTACACCTTC.

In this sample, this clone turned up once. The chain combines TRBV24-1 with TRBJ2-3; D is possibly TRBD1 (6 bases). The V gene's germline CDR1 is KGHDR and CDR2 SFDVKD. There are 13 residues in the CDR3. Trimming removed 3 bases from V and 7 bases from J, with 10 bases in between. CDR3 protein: CATSDRTAYTQYF. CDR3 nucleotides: TGTGCCACCAGTGATCGGACAGCCTATACGCAGTATTTT.

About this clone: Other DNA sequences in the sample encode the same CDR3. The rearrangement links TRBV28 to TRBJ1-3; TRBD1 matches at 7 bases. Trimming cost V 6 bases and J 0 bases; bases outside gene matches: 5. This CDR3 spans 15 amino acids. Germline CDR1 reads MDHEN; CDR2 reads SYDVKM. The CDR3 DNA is TGTGCCAGCAGCTTAGGGACAGCCTCTGGAAACACCATATATTTT. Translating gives CASSLGTASGNTIYF. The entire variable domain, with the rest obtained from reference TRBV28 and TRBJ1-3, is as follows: DVKVTQSSRYLVKRTGEKVFLECVQDMDHENMFWYRQDPGLGLRLIYFSYDVKMKEKGDIPEGYSVSREKKERFSLILESASTNQTSMYLCASSLGTASGNTIYFGEGSWLTVV.

The CDR3 protein is CASSLQGNTGELFF. CDR3 coding DNA: TGCGCCAGCAGCTTACAGGGGAACACCGGGGAGCTGTTTTTT. The genes are TRBV5-1 and TRBJ2-2; TRBD1 might be the D (6 bases). The CDR3 runs to 14 residues. The V end was cut by 2 bases, the J end by 1 base, with 6 bases between. CDR1 is SGHRS, CDR2 YFSETQ, per germline. Variable domain in full (rest from reference TRBV5-1 and TRBJ2-2): KAGVTQTPRYLIKTRGQQVTLSCSPISGHRSVSWYQQTPGQGLQFLFEYFSETQRNKGNFPGRFSGRQFSNSRSEMNVSTLELGDSALYLCASSLQGNTGELFFGEGSRLTVL.

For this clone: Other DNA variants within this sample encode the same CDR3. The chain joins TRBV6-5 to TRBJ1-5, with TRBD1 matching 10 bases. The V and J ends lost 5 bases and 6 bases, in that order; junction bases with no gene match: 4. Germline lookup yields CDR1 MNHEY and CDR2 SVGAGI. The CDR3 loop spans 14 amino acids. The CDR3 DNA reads TGTGCCAGCAGTCGGGACAGGGGAGGTCAGCCCCAGCATTTT. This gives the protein CASSRDRGGQPQHF.

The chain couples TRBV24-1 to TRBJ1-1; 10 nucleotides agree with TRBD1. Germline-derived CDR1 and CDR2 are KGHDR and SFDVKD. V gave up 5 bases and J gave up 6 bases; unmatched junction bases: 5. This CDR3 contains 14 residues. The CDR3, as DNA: TGTGCCACCAGTGGACAGGGGGCTGGGGCTGAAGCTTTCTTT. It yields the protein CATSGQGAGAEAFF.

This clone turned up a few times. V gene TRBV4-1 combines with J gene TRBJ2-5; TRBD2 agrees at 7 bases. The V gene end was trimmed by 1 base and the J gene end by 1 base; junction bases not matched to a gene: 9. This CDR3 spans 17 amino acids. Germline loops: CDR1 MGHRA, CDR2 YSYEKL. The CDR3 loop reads CASSQAGSSGPQETQYF. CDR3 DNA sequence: TGCGCCAGCAGCCAAGCTGGTAGTAGCGGGCCCCAAGAGACCCAGTACTTC.

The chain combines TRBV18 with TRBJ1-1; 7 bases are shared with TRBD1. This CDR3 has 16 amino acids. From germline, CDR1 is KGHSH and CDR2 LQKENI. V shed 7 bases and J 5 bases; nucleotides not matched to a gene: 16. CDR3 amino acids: CASLPLGGRGSTEAFF. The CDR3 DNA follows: TGTGCCAGCTTACCTTTAGGGGGCAGGGGTTCTACTGAAGCTTTCTTT.

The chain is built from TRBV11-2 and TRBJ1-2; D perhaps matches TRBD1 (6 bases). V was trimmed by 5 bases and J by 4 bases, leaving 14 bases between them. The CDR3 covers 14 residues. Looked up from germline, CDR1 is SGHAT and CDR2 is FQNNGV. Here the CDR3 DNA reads TGTGCCAGCAGCCTCGGGGGGGCGCGCTATGGCTACACCTTC. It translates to CASSLGGARYGYTF.

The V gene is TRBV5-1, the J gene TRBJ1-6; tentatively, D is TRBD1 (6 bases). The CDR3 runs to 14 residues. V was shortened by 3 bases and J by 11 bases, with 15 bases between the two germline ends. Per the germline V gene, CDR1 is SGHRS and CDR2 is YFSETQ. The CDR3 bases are TGCGCCAGCAGCTGGGAGACAGGAGGCGCACCCCTCCACTTT. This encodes CASSWETGGAPLHF.

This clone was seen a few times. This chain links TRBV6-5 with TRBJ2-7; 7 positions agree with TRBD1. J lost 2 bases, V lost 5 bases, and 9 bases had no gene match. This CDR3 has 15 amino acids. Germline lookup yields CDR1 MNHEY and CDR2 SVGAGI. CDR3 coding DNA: TGTGCCAGCAGTCGGCTTCACAGGGGAGCCTACGAGCAGTACTTC. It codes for CASSRLHRGAYEQYF.

The CDR3 region has the DNA TGTGCCAGCAGCTCGCGTGACAGGGGCCCACTTGGCTACACCTTC. This gives the protein CASSSRDRGPLGYTF. The chain is built from TRBV7-8 and TRBJ1-2; 8 nucleotides align to TRBD1. Trimming at V came to 4 bases and at J to 7 bases, leaving 11 bases not matched to a gene. The germline gives CDR1 SGHVS, CDR2 FQNEAQ. The CDR3 totals 15 residues. The full variable domain, with the rest looked up from reference TRBV7-8 and TRBJ1-2, is GAGVSQSPRYKVAKRGQDVALRCDPISGHVSLFWYQQALGQGPEFLTYFQNEAQLDKSGLPSDRFFAERPEGSVSTLKIQRTQQEDSAVYLCASSSRDRGPLGYTFGSGTRLTVV.

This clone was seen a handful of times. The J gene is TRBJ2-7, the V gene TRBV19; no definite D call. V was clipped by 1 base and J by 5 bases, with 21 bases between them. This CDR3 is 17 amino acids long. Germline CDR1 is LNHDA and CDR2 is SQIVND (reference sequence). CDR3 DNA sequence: TGTGCCAGTAGTATAGCCAGTTCAGGCGCACCCAAGGACGAGCAGTACTTC. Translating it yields CASSIASSGAPKDEQYF. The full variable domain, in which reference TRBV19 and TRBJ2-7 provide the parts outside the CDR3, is DGGITQSPKYLFRKEGQNVTLSCEQNLNHDAMYWYRQDPGQGLRLIYYSQIVNDFQKGDIAEGYSVSREKKESFPLTVTSAQKNPTAFYLCASSIASSGAPKDEQYFGPGTRLTVT.

The CDR3 loop is CASTKLTGGATNEKLFF. In DNA, the CDR3 is TGTGCCAGCACTAAGCTAACAGGAGGGGCAACTAATGAAAAACTGTTTTTT. This rearrangement joins TRBV21-1 to TRBJ1-4. TRBV21-1 is deemed a pseudogene. The CDR3 covers 17 residues.

The CDR3 is CASSSSSGGGNEQFF. The CDR3, as DNA: TGTGCCAGCAGTTCTTCTAGCGGGGGGGGTAATGAGCAGTTCTTC. The V and J genes are TRBV6-5 and TRBJ2-1; TRBD2 matches 12 bases. The V gene end was trimmed by 4 bases and the J gene end by 7 bases; junction bases not matched to a gene: 5. CDR1 MNHEY and CDR2 SVGAGI come from the germline V gene. The CDR3 loop spans 15 amino acids.

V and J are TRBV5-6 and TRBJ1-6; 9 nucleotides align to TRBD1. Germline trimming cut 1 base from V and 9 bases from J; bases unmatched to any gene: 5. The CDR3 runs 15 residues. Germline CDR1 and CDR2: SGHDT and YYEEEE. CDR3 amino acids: CASSLYRGLGSPLHF. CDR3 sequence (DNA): TGTGCCAGCAGCTTGTACAGGGGGCTGGGTTCACCCCTCCACTTT.